The clone carrying this T cell receptor (beta chain) was seen a handful of times. Its specificity is unknown. Germline CDR1 reads SGHRS; CDR2 reads YFSETQ. V lost 0 bases and J 5 bases, leaving 11 bases between the germline ends. There are 14 residues in the CDR3. The sample originates from a study of blood T cells in healthy people across ages. A minimum of 6 micrograms of total RNA was extracted per sample. Study findings and constraints: Researchers deemed the diversity estimates from one million T cells underestimates. The study found TCR beta diversity correlated strongly with naive T cell percentage.

A second about 6 to 12 cycle PCR used barcoded and J-beta primers. Researchers report that a template-switch adaptor with 12 random nucleotides tagged each cDNA molecule. Via MiXCR, TCRdb re-called the 5' RACE reads, giving one row per CDR3 protein. The data show approximately 1.5 million distinct CDR3 sequences, approximately 39% seen once. The sequence came from a woman under 30 in good health. Sequenced sample: blood. The genes are TRBV5-1 and TRBJ1-2, with TRBD1 as a possible D gene (6 bases). CDR3 sequence reads: CASSLEGGAYGYTF. As DNA, the CDR3 is TGCGCCAGCAGCTTGGAGGGGGGCGCTTATGGCTACACCTTC. Based on the CDR3 plus reference TRBV5-1 and TRBJ1-2, the full variable domain is KAGVTQTPRYLIKTRGQQVTLSCSPISGHRSVSWYQQTPGQGLQFLFEYFSETQRNKGNFPGRFSGRQFSNSRSEMNVSTLELGDSALYLCASSLEGGAYGYTFGSGTRLTVV.